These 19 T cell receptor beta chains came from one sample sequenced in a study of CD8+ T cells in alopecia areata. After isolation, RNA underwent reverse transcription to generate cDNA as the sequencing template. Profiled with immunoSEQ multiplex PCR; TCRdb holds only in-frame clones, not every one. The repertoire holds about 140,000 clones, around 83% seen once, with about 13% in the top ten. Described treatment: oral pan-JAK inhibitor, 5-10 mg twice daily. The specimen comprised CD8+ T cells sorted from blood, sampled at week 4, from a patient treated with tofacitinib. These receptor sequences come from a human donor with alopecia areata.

CDR3 DNA sequence: TGCAGCGTTGGCCCCGTGGCGGGTCATGAGCAGTTCTTC. Protein product: CSVGPVAGHEQFF. The gene calls are TRBV29-1 and TRBJ2-1; TRBD2 might be the D (5 bases). CDR1 and CDR2 from the germline V gene are SQVTM and ANQGSEA. CDR3 length: 13 residues. V was clipped by 4 bases and J by 8 bases, with 15 bases between them.

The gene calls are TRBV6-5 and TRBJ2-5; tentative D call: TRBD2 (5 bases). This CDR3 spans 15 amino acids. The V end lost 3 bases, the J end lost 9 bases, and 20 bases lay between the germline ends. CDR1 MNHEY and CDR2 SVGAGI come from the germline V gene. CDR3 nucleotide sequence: TGTGCCAGCAGTTATTACCAGAGCGGATCTGTGGCCCAGTACTTC. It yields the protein CASSYYQSGSVAQYF.

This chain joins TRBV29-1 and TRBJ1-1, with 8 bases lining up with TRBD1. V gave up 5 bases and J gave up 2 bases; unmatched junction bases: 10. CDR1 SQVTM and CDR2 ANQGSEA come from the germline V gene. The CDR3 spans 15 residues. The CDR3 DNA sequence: TGCAGCGTTATAATTGGAACAGGGGGTAACACTGAAGCTTTCTTT. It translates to CSVIIGTGGNTEAFF.

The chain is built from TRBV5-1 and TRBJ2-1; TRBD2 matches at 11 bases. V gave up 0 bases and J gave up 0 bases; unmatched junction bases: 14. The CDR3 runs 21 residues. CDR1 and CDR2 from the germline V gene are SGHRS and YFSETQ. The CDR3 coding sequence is TGCGCCAGCAGCTTGGGGGCCTTAGCGGGAGGGCCCGGAAGCTCCTACAATGAGCAGTTCTTC. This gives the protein CASSLGALAGGPGSSYNEQFF.

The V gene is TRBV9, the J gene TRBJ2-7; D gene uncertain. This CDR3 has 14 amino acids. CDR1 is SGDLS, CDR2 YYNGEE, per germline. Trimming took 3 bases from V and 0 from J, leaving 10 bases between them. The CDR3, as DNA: TGTGCCAGCAGCGCTCCTGGACGCTCCTACGAGCAGTACTTC. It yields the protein CASSAPGRSYEQYF. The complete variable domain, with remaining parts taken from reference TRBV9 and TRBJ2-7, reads DSGVTQTPKHLITATGQRVTLRCSPRSGDLSVYWYQQSLDQGLQFLIQYYNGEERAKGNILERFSAQQFPDLHSELNLSSLELGDSALYFCASSAPGRSYEQYFGPGTRLTVT.

The CDR3 sequence is CASTEDSLHGDTQYF. CDR3 sequence (DNA): TGTGCCAGCACTGAGGATTCCCTTCACGGGGATACGCAGTATTTT. This chain uses TRBV6-5 with TRBJ2-3; no clear D gene. Germline V lookup: CDR1 MNHEY, CDR2 SVGAGI. This CDR3 is 15 amino acids long. The V end lost 7 bases, the J end lost 6 bases, and 20 bases lay between the germline ends.

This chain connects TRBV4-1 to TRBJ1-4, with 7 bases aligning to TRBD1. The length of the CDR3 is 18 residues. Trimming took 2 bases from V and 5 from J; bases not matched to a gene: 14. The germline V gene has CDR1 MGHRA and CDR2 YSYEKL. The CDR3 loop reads CASSQRDRPGLRNEKLFF. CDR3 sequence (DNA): TGCGCCAGCAGCCAACGGGACAGACCGGGGTTACGGAATGAAAAACTGTTTTTT.

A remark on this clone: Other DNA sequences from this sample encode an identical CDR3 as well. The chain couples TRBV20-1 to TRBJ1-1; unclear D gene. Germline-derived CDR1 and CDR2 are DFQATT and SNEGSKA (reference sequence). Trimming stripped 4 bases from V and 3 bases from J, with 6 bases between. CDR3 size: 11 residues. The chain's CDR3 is CSAKDYTEAFF. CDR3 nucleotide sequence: TGCAGTGCTAAAGATTACACTGAAGCTTTCTTT.

The CDR3, as DNA: TGCGCCAGCAGCCAAGTGGAAAGAACTGAAGCTTTCTTT. This gives the protein CASSQVERTEAFF. The chain carries TRBV4-1 and TRBJ1-1; unclear D gene. Trimming took off 1 base at V and 5 bases at J, with 8 bases between the two ends. Looked up from germline, CDR1 is MGHRA and CDR2 is YSYEKL. The CDR3 is 13 amino acids.

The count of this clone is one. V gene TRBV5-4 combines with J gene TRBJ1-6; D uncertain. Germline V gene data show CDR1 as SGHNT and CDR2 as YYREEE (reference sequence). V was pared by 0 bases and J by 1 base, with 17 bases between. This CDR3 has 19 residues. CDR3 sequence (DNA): TGTGCCAGCAGCTTGGCCCTTGGTTTGGATCAATCCTATAATTCACCCCTCCACTTT. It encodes CASSLALGLDQSYNSPLHF.

DNA of the CDR3: TGTGCCAGCAGTTTATTAGCGGGGTCTGTAGATACGCAGTATTTT. It specifies CASSLLAGSVDTQYF. The V and J genes are TRBV27 and TRBJ2-3; 8 positions match TRBD2. The germline V gene encodes CDR1 MNHEY and CDR2 SMNVEV (reference sequence). Germline trimming cut 1 base from V and 5 bases from J; bases unmatched to any gene: 5. The length of the CDR3 is 15 residues.

CDR3: CASSLVGGGSTDTQYF. The CDR3 nucleotides read TGTGCCAGCAGCTTAGTTGGAGGGGGATCCACAGATACGCAGTATTTT. The rearrangement joins TRBV7-8 to TRBJ2-3; D tentatively fits TRBD1 or TRBD2 (6 bases each). The germline CDR1 and CDR2 sequences are SGHVS and FQNEAQ. The CDR3 totals 16 residues. V was shortened by 1 base and J by 2 bases, with 13 bases between the two germline ends.

The DNA for the CDR3 is TGTGCCAGCAGTGTTCTAGCGGGGTTTGATGAGCAGTTCTTC. This encodes CASSVLAGFDEQFF. The chain couples TRBV2 to TRBJ2-1, with TRBD2 matching over 9 bases. The junction had 6 bases not matched to a gene; V was cut back by 4 bases and J by 8 bases. Germline loops: CDR1 SNHLY, CDR2 FYNNEI. This CDR3 contains 14 residues.

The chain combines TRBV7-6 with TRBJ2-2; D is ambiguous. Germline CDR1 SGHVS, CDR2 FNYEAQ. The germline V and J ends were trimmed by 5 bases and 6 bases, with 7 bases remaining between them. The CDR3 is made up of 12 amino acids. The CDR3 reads CASSPSAGELFF. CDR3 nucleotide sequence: TGTGCCAGCAGCCCCAGCGCCGGGGAGCTGTTTTTT.

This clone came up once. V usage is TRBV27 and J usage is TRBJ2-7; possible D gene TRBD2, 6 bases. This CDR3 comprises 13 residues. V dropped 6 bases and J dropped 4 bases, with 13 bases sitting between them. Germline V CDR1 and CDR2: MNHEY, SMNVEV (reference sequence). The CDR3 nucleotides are TGTGCCAGCAGGGGGACTTTACGATACGAGCAGTACTTC. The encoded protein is CASRGTLRYEQYF.

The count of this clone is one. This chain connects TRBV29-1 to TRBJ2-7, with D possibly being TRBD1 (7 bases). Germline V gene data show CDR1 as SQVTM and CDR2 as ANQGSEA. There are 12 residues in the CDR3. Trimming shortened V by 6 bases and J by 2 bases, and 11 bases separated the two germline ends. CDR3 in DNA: TGCAGCGTGGGCGGGACAGCCTACGAGCAGTACTTC. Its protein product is CSVGGTAYEQYF.

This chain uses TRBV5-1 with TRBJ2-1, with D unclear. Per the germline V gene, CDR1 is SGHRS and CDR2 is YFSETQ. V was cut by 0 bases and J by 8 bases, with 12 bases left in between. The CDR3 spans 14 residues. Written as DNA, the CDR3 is TGCGCCAGCAGCTTGGAGGATAAATTCGATGAGCAGTTCTTC. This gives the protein CASSLEDKFDEQFF.

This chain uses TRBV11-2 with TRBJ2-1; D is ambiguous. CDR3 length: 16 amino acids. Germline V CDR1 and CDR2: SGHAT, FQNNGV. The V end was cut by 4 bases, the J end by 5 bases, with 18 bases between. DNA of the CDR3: TGTGCCAGCAGCTCATCCCCATCGGGCGGAGACAATGAGCAGTTCTTC. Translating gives CASSSSPSGGDNEQFF. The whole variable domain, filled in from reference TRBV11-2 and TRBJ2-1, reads EAGVAQSPRYKIIEKRQSVAFWCNPISGHATLYWYQQILGQGPKLLIQFQNNGVVDDSQLPKDRFSAERLKGVDSTLKIQPAKLEDSAVYLCASSSSPSGGDNEQFFGPGTRLTVL.

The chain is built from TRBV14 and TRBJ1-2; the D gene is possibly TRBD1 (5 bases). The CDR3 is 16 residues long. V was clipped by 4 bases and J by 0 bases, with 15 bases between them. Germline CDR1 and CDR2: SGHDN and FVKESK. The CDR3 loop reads CASSPHPGVANYGYTF. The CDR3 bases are TGTGCCAGCAGCCCTCATCCGGGGGTAGCTAACTATGGCTACACCTTC.